This is a list of T cell receptor beta chains from one sample in a study of naive and memory T cell subsets. TCRdb redid the calling of the UMI-ligation and nested PCR reads with MiXCR, one entry per CDR3 protein. The sample includes roughly 130,000 distinct CDR3 sequences, roughly 32% of them seen just once. Material: central memory CD4+ T cells from blood. The receptors were gathered from a human donor in good health. Each CDR3 is given with its conserved first and last residue. D genes are given only for firm matches. Clone size is not always given. Where it is, it says once, few, many or a class for expanded clones.

J gene: TRBJ2-3
V gene: TRBV4-3
clone size: once
D gene: TRBD1
CDR3 DNA: TGCGCCAGCAGCCGAGGCCCGCCGGGACAGGATACGCAGTATTTT
CDR3 protein: CASSRGPPGQDTQYF

J gene: TRBJ2-7
V gene: TRBV7-9
clone size: few
D gene: TRBD1
CDR3 DNA: TGTGCCAGCAGCTCGGACAGGGGAACCACCTACGGGCAGTACTTC
CDR3 protein: CASSSDRGTTYGQYF

J gene: TRBJ1-5
V gene: TRBV19
clone size: NA
D gene: TRBD1
CDR3 DNA: TGTGCCAGTAGTCCCCGGGACAGGGGGGCAGGAATGGGTCAGCCCCAGCATTTT
CDR3 protein: CASSPRDRGAGMGQPQHF

J gene: TRBJ1-1
V gene: TRBV7-8
clone size: many
D gene: TRBD1
CDR3 DNA: TGTGCCAGCAGCTTAGGTGGGACAGGGGTGACTGAAGCTTTCTTT
CDR3 protein: CASSLGGTGVTEAFF

J gene: TRBJ2-3
V gene: TRBV2
clone size: NA
D gene: NA
CDR3 DNA: TGTGCCAGCAGTGACAGGAGGGGGGGGGATACGCAGTATTTT
CDR3 protein: CASSDRRGGDTQYF

J gene: TRBJ1-5
V gene: TRBV5-1
clone size: NA
D gene: TRBD1
CDR3 DNA: TGCGCCAGCAGCTGGACAGGGGATCAGCCCCAGCATTTT
CDR3 protein: CASSWTGDQPQHF

J gene: TRBJ2-3
V gene: TRBV7-2
clone size: NA
D gene: NA
CDR3 DNA: TGTGCCAGCAGCTCCCAGGGCATCGATACGCAGTATTTT
CDR3 protein: CASSSQGIDTQYF

J gene: TRBJ2-7
V gene: TRBV4-3
clone size: NA
D gene: NA
CDR3 DNA: TGCGCCAGCAGCCAAAACCGCTACGAGCAGTACTTC
CDR3 protein: CASSQNRYEQYF

J gene: TRBJ2-3
V gene: TRBV7-2
clone size: NA
D gene: NA
CDR3 DNA: TGTGCCAGCAGCTTTAGGACTCGAAACACAGATACGCAGTATTTT
CDR3 protein: CASSFRTRNTDTQYF

J gene: TRBJ1-2
V gene: TRBV14
clone size: NA
D gene: NA
CDR3 DNA: TGTGCCAGCAGCCAAGCGCTGGCAGCGATCTTTAACTATGGCTACACCTTC
CDR3 protein: CASSQALAAIFNYGYTF

J gene: TRBJ2-1
V gene: TRBV2
clone size: many
D gene: TRBD2
CDR3 DNA: TGTGCCAGCCGACTAGCGTCCTCCTACAATGAGCAGTTCTTC
CDR3 protein: CASRLASSYNEQFF

J gene: TRBJ2-3
V gene: TRBV7-9
clone size: few
D gene: TRBD2
CDR3 DNA: TGTGCCAGCAGACCGGGACTAGCGGCGTCAGATACGCAGTATTTT
CDR3 protein: CASRPGLAASDTQYF

J gene: TRBJ2-1
V gene: TRBV29-1
clone size: many
D gene: NA
CDR3 DNA: TGCAGCGTTGACAGGGTATCTGAGCAGTTCTTC
CDR3 protein: CSVDRVSEQFF

J gene: TRBJ2-7
V gene: TRBV29-1
clone size: NA
D gene: NA
CDR3 DNA: TGCAGCGTTGAAGATCTCCCAGGGAGTATTGTAGTGGCTAGCTTCTCCTACGAGCAGTACTTC
CDR3 protein: CSVEDLPGSIVVASFSYEQYF

J gene: TRBJ2-3
V gene: TRBV7-8
clone size: few
D gene: NA
CDR3 DNA: TGTGCCAGCAGCTTAATGGGAGGCCTATACACAGATACGCAGTATTTT
CDR3 protein: CASSLMGGLYTDTQYF

J gene: TRBJ1-2
V gene: TRBV29-1
clone size: NA
D gene: TRBD1
CDR3 DNA: TGCAGCGCGCTCAGGGGGCTGGGTGGCTACACCTTC
CDR3 protein: CSALRGLGGYTF

J gene: TRBJ2-3
V gene: TRBV6-8
clone size: NA
D gene: NA
CDR3 DNA: TGTGCCAGCAGTTACGGCAGGGCTTGTACAGATACGCAGTATTTT
CDR3 protein: CASSYGRACTDTQYF

J gene: TRBJ2-1
V gene: TRBV5-1
clone size: NA
D gene: NA
CDR3 DNA: TGCGCCAGCAGCTCAAAGGGAGACAATGAGCAGTTCTTC
CDR3 protein: CASSSKGDNEQFF

J gene: TRBJ2-1
V gene: TRBV4-1
clone size: NA
D gene: NA
CDR3 DNA: TGCGCCAGCAGCCAAGAAGTCGGCAGGCCCAATGAGCAGTTCTTC
CDR3 protein: CASSQEVGRPNEQFF

J gene: TRBJ2-1
V gene: TRBV9
clone size: few
D gene: NA
CDR3 DNA: TGTGCCAGCAGCGCTTTGGACACGCGCCTATACAATGAGCAGTTCTTC
CDR3 protein: CASSALDTRLYNEQFF

J gene: TRBJ1-1
V gene: TRBV6-6
clone size: many
D gene: NA
CDR3 DNA: TGTGCCAGCAGTTCCGGACTCAAAGCGAACACTGAAGCTTTCTTT
CDR3 protein: CASSSGLKANTEAFF

J gene: TRBJ1-2
V gene: TRBV6-1
clone size: NA
D gene: TRBD1
CDR3 DNA: TGTGCCAGCACCTGGGACAGGAACCTATATGGCTACACCTTC
CDR3 protein: CASTWDRNLYGYTF

J gene: TRBJ1-2
V gene: TRBV29-1
clone size: NA
D gene: NA
CDR3 DNA: TGCAGCCTTACTTCGAGCGGCGGGGGCGGCTACACCTTC
CDR3 protein: CSLTSSGGGGYTF

J gene: TRBJ2-7
V gene: TRBV7-9
clone size: few
D gene: TRBD1
CDR3 DNA: TGTGCCAGCAGCTCCTACAGGGGGCCGGACACCTACGAGCAGTACTTC
CDR3 protein: CASSSYRGPDTYEQYF

J gene: TRBJ2-1
V gene: TRBV7-2
clone size: few
D gene: TRBD2
CDR3 DNA: TGTGCCATCAAGGATGGGGTAGCGGGTAATGAGCAGTTCTTC
CDR3 protein: CAIKDGVAGNEQFF